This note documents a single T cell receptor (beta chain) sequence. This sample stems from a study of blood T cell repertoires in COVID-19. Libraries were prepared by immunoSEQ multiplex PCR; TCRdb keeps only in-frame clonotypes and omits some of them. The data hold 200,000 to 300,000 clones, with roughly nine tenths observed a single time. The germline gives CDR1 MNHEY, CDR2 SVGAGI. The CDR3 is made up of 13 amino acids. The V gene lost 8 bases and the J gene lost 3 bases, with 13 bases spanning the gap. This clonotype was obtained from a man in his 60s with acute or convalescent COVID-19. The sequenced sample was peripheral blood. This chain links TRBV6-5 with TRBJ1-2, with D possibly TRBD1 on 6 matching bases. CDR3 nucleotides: TGTGCCAGCGGGGGCAGGGTAGACTATGGCTACACCTTC. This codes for CASGGRVDYGYTF.